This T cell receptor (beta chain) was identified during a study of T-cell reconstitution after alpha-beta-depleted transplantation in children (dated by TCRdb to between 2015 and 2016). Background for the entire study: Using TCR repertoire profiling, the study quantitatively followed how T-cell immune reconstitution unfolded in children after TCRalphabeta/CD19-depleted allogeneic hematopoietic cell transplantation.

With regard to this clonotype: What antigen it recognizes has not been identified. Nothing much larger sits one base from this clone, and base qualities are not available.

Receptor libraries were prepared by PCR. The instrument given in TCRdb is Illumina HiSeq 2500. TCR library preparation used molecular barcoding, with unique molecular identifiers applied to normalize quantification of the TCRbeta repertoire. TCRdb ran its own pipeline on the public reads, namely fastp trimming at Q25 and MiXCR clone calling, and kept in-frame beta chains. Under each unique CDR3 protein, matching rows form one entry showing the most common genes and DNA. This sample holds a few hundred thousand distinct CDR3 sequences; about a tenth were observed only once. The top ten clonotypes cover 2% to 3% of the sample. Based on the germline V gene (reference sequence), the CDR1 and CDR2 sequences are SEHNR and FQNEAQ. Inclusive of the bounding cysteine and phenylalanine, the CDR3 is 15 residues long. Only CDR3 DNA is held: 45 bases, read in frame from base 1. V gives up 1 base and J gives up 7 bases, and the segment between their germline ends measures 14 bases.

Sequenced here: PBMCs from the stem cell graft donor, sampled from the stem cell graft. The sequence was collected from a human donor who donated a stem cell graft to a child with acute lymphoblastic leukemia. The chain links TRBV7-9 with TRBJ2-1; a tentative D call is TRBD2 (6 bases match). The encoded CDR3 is CASSLGRDQGNEQFF. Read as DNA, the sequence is TGTGCCAGCAGCTTAGGGCGGGATCAAGGAAATGAGCAGTTCTTC.